This T cell receptor beta chain originates from a study of shared clonotypes between healthy human individuals. Data came from immunoSEQ multiplex PCR; TCRdb stores just in-frame clones and leaves some out. The repertoire holds about 480,000 clones, approximately 79% seen once, with around 13% in the top ten. All donors were healthy HIV-negative adults lacking recent acute infections or vaccinations. The germline CDR1 and CDR2 sequences are SGHRS and YFSETQ. The V end was cut by 3 bases, the J end by 2 bases, with 14 bases between. This CDR3 is 15 amino acids long. Specimen: PBMCs. This TCR derives from a woman aged 40 to 50 in good health. Some clones in this sample may be carry-over from other donors' samples. This chain joins TRBV5-1 and TRBJ2-5, with D perhaps TRBD2 (7 bases). CDR3 residues: CASSSGGGVQETQYF. CDR3 in DNA: TGCGCCAGCAGCTCTGGCGGGGGCGTTCAAGAGACCCAGTACTTC.